A single sample gave rise to the 29 T cell receptor beta chains below, sequenced in a study of blood T cell repertoires in COVID-19. The protocol was immunoSEQ multiplex PCR, while the TCRdb copy is restricted to in-frame clones and leaves out a portion. Of 75,000 to 100,000 clones listed, 83% are singletons. The sample comprised peripheral blood. Receptors originate from a woman at least 80 years old with acute or convalescent COVID-19.

The genes are TRBV5-1 and TRBJ2-3; D unclear. V lost 0 bases, J lost 2 bases, and 7 bases lay in between. Germline values: CDR1 SGHRS, CDR2 YFSETQ. The length of the CDR3 is 14 residues. DNA for the CDR3: TGCGCCAGCAGCTTGGGCGCCCTCACAGATACGCAGTATTTT. It codes for CASSLGALTDTQYF.

The rearrangement joins TRBV6-5 to TRBJ2-1, with a possible D match to TRBD1 (5 bases). Germline V gene data show CDR1 as MNHEY and CDR2 as SVGAGI. This CDR3 contains 14 residues. Trimming left V 7 bases short and J 0 bases short, with 10 bases between. The CDR3 sequence is CASKTEYSYNEQFF. DNA for the CDR3: TGTGCCAGCAAGACAGAATACTCCTACAATGAGCAGTTCTTC.

This chain links TRBV19 with TRBJ2-7, with 11 bases fitting TRBD1. V was pared by 4 bases and J by 4 bases, with 6 bases of the junction left unmatched. CDR3 length equals 15 residues. The germline CDR1 and CDR2 sequences are LNHDA and SQIVND (reference sequence). CDR3: CASSRSGTGGYEQYF. Written as DNA, the CDR3 is TGTGCCAGTAGTAGATCCGGGACAGGGGGGTACGAGCAGTACTTC. The entire variable domain, with the rest obtained from reference TRBV19 and TRBJ2-7, is as follows: DGGITQSPKYLFRKEGQNVTLSCEQNLNHDAMYWYRQDPGQGLRLIYYSQIVNDFQKGDIAEGYSVSREKKESFPLTVTSAQKNPTAFYLCASSRSGTGGYEQYFGPGTRLTVT.

V gene TRBV3-1 (or the pseudogene TRBV3-2) combines with J gene TRBJ1-1, with TRBD1 as a possible D gene (6 bases). Per the germline V gene, CDR1 is LGHDT and CDR2 is YNNKEL (reference sequence). The CDR3 length is 14 residues. Trimming pared 6 bases from V and 4 bases from J, leaving 15 bases between. CDR3 nucleotide sequence: TGTGCCAGCAGGATACAGGGCAGGGGCACTGAAGCTTTCTTT. It encodes CASRIQGRGTEAFF.

The rearrangement uses TRBV7-9 and TRBJ1-4, with unresolved D. The CDR3 length is 14 residues. Germline V gene data show CDR1 as SEHNR and CDR2 as FQNEAQ (reference sequence). V dropped 4 bases and J dropped 4 bases, with 10 bases sitting between them. The CDR3 here is CASSSSGFNEKLFF. The CDR3 region has the DNA TGTGCCAGCAGCTCCTCGGGTTTTAATGAAAAACTGTTTTTT. Filled out from reference TRBV7-9 and TRBJ1-4, the complete variable domain reads DTGVSQNPRHKITKRGQNVTFRCDPISEHNRLYWYRQTLGQGPEFLTYFQNEAQLEKSRLLSDRFSAERPKGSFSTLEIQRTEQGDSAMYLCASSSSGFNEKLFFGSGTQLSVL.

This clone was recorded once. The V gene is TRBV7-3, the J gene TRBJ1-5, with unresolved D. Germline values: CDR1 SGHTA, CDR2 FQGTGA. The CDR3 loop spans 13 amino acids. The V end was cut by 2 bases, the J end by 6 bases, with 8 bases between. The CDR3 spells CASSLERGQPQHF. DNA for the CDR3: TGTGCCAGCAGCTTAGAACGGGGTCAGCCCCAGCATTTT.

V usage is TRBV6-5 and J usage is TRBJ2-1; 7 nucleotides match TRBD1. V was clipped by 5 bases and J by 4 bases; unmatched bases: 8. Germline-derived CDR1 and CDR2 are MNHEY and SVGAGI. CDR3 length equals 15 residues. DNA for the CDR3: TGTGCCAGCAGTCTAACCGGGACAGCTTACAATGAGCAGTTCTTC. This gives the protein CASSLTGTAYNEQFF.

The chain uses TRBV6-5 and TRBJ2-2; D may be TRBD1 (5 bases). Trimming stripped 7 bases from V and 3 bases from J, with 15 bases between. The CDR3 is 15 residues long. The V gene's germline CDR1 is MNHEY and CDR2 SVGAGI. The DNA of the CDR3 is TGTGCCAGCATGGGGCAGGGCGTGTACACCGGGGAGCTGTTTTTT. It yields the protein CASMGQGVYTGELFF.

V gene TRBV5-6 combines with J gene TRBJ2-1; 8 bases are shared with TRBD2. V lost 3 bases to trimming and J lost 8 bases; unmatched junction nucleotides: 13. The CDR3 contains 16 residues. The germline V gene has CDR1 SGHDT and CDR2 YYEEEE. Here the CDR3 reads CASSSEIGRGEYEQFF. The CDR3 DNA is TGTGCCAGCAGCTCAGAAATCGGGAGGGGGGAATATGAGCAGTTCTTC.

This rearrangement joins TRBV5-1 to TRBJ2-1; the D gene is possibly TRBD2 (6 bases). This CDR3 is 14 amino acids long. V was shortened by 4 bases and J by 4 bases, with 12 bases between the two germline ends. The germline V gene encodes CDR1 SGHRS and CDR2 YFSETQ. The CDR3 sequence: CASSRLESYNEQFF. CDR3 DNA: TGCGCCAGCAGCAGACTAGAAAGTTACAATGAGCAGTTCTTC.

CDR3 region: CASTRASSYEQYF. The CDR3 DNA reads TGTGCCAGCACCAGAGCGAGCAGCTACGAGCAGTACTTC. The chain links TRBV11-2 to TRBJ2-7; D is uncertain. The V gene's germline CDR1 is SGHAT and CDR2 FQNNGV. The CDR3 has 13 residues. The germline V and J ends were trimmed by 7 bases and 3 bases, with 13 bases remaining between them.

V usage is TRBV13 and J usage is TRBJ1-6, with a possible D match to TRBD1 (5 bases). CDR1 PRHDT and CDR2 FYEKMQ come from the germline V gene (reference sequence). The CDR3 contains 15 residues. V was clipped by 5 bases and J by 7 bases, with 15 bases between them. Here the CDR3 DNA reads TGTGCCAGCAGCGTCGGCGGACACTCAAATTCACCCCTCCACTTT. This translates into CASSVGGHSNSPLHF.

The chain is built from TRBV7-2 and TRBJ2-2; D perhaps matches TRBD1 (5 bases). Trimming removed 5 bases at V and 7 bases at J, with 11 bases between. Germline loops: CDR1 SGHTA, CDR2 FQGNSA. This CDR3 comprises 13 residues. The CDR3, as DNA: TGTGCCAGCAGCGCAAGACAGCACGGGGAGCTGTTTTTT. It translates to CASSARQHGELFF.

The chain employs TRBV19 and TRBJ1-5, with D possibly TRBD1 on 5 matching bases. The CDR3 runs 16 residues. Trimming left V 11 bases short and J 3 bases short, with 23 bases between. CDR1 and CDR2 from the germline V gene are LNHDA and SQIVND (reference sequence). In DNA, the CDR3 is TGTGCCGTAGAATCCGGGACTGGGGGAACCAATCAGCCCCAGCATTTT. Its translation: CAVESGTGGTNQPQHF.

The V and J genes are TRBV7-2 and TRBJ2-7, with 9 bases identical to TRBD2. The CDR3 runs 16 residues. The ends lost 5 bases at V and 6 bases at J; junction bases unmatched: 14. The V gene's germline CDR1 is SGHTA and CDR2 FQGNSA. CDR3 nucleotides: TGTGCCAGCAGCCCAAGTGGGTTAGCGGGAGCGGGCGAGCAGTACTTC. Its translation: CASSPSGLAGAGEQYF.

This chain links TRBV6-6 with TRBJ2-7, with a possible D match to TRBD1 (7 bases). This CDR3 has 13 amino acids. Germline CDR1 is MNHNY and CDR2 is SVGAGI (reference sequence). V was pared by 10 bases and J by 4 bases, with 17 bases between. CDR3 amino acids: CATQGGLQYEQYF. DNA for the CDR3: TGTGCCACCCAGGGGGGACTCCAGTACGAGCAGTACTTC.

This chain joins TRBV6-5 and TRBJ2-3, with TRBD2 matching over 9 bases. In germline, CDR1 is MNHEY, CDR2 SVGAGI. The CDR3 extends over 13 amino acids. The J segment lost 6 bases and the V segment lost 6 bases, leaving 4 bases of the junction unmatched. CDR3 loop: CASRAGGPDTQYF. The CDR3 DNA is TGTGCCAGCAGGGCGGGAGGGCCGGATACGCAGTATTTT.

This chain uses TRBV24-1 with TRBJ1-1; D remains ambiguous. Trimming cost V 9 bases and J 8 bases, with 15 bases left between them. This CDR3 has 12 amino acids. CDR1 and CDR2 from the germline V gene are KGHDR and SFDVKD. The CDR3 here is CATGNAGQEAFF. DNA for the CDR3: TGTGCCACCGGAAACGCGGGTCAAGAAGCTTTCTTT.

This clone came up once. The chain joins TRBV6-6 to TRBJ2-7; TRBD2 matches at 14 bases. The ends lost 2 bases at V and 4 bases at J; junction bases unmatched: 4. CDR3 length: 16 amino acids. CDR1 is MNHNY and CDR2 is SVGAGI in the germline V gene (reference sequence). CDR3 sequence: CASSYPTSGRGYEQYF. CDR3 in DNA: TGTGCCAGCAGTTACCCGACTAGCGGGAGGGGGTACGAGCAGTACTTC.

V and J are TRBV3-1 (or the pseudogene TRBV3-2) and TRBJ1-2; D may be TRBD1 (6 bases). The CDR3 consists of 14 residues. V lost 1 base and J lost 1, with 7 bases in between. Germline CDR1 reads LGHDT; CDR2 reads YNNKEL (reference sequence). CDR3 bases: TGTGCCAGCAGCCAAGGGACAGTTAACTATGGCTACACCTTC. As protein: CASSQGTVNYGYTF.

The chain recombines TRBV18 with TRBJ1-1; D may be TRBD1 (5 bases). CDR1 and CDR2 from the germline V gene are KGHSH and LQKENI. CDR3 size: 15 residues. Trimming removed 2 bases at V and 0 bases at J, with 10 bases between. The CDR3 sequence: CASSPFRQMNTEAFF. The DNA of the CDR3 is TGTGCCAGCTCACCATTCCGACAGATGAACACTGAAGCTTTCTTT. Based on the CDR3 plus reference TRBV18 and TRBJ1-1, the full variable domain is NAGVMQNPRHLVRRRGQEARLRCSPMKGHSHVYWYRQLPEEGLKFMVYLQKENIIDESGMPKERFSAEFPKEGPSILRIQQVVRGDSAAYFCASSPFRQMNTEAFFGQGTRLTVV.

The J gene is TRBJ2-7, the V gene TRBV5-3; D remains ambiguous. TRBV5-3 has ORF status, its function being uncertain. The CDR3 covers 9 residues. The V end lost 9 bases, the J end lost 6 bases, and 7 bases lay between the germline ends. The CDR3 sequence: CATTIEQYF. CDR3 DNA: TGTGCCACTACGATCGAGCAGTACTTC.

V usage is TRBV12-3 or TRBV12-4 and J usage is TRBJ1-4, with 7 bases that match TRBD1. This CDR3 contains 13 residues. V shed 5 bases and J 8 bases; nucleotides not matched to a gene: 5. The CDR3 sequence is CASSRGLGEKLFF. The CDR3 DNA reads as TGTGCCAGCAGTAGGGGGCTTGGGGAAAAACTGTTTTTT.

The V gene is TRBV15, the J gene TRBJ2-7; a weak D match, TRBD1 (6 bases). CDR3 length: 15 residues. V lost 1 base and J lost 7, with 17 bases in between. Germline CDR1 and CDR2: LNHNV and YYDKDF (reference sequence). CDR3 in amino acids: CATSRAPEQGSEQYF. CDR3 in DNA: TGTGCCACCAGCAGAGCCCCAGAACAGGGAAGTGAGCAGTACTTC.

The chain is built from TRBV2 and TRBJ1-3, with D unresolved. The CDR3 runs 15 residues. Deletions cut 5 bases from V and 2 bases from J, with 13 bases between. CDR1 and CDR2 from the germline V gene are SNHLY and FYNNEI. CDR3 DNA: TGTGCCAGCAGTCGAGGTCTCACGACTGGAAACACCATATATTTT. As protein: CASSRGLTTGNTIYF.

The rearrangement joins TRBV28 to TRBJ2-7; 9 bases fit TRBD2. V gave up 3 bases and J gave up 5 bases; unmatched junction bases: 8. The CDR3 loop spans 15 amino acids. Germline V gives CDR1 MDHEN, CDR2 SYDVKM. CDR3 bases: TGTGCCAGCAGTTTCCCCGGTCTAGCGGGAAACGAGCAGTACTTC. Protein product: CASSFPGLAGNEQYF.

This sequence joins TRBV5-1 and TRBJ2-1, with D tentatively TRBD2 (6 bases). The CDR3 sequence is 15 residues long. Germline V lookup: CDR1 SGHRS, CDR2 YFSETQ. V was trimmed by 0 bases and J by 3 bases, leaving 10 bases between them. CDR3 coding DNA: TGCGCCAGCAGCTTGGACGGACTAAACTACAATGAGCAGTTCTTC. Its protein is CASSLDGLNYNEQFF.

The rearrangement links TRBV12-3 or TRBV12-4 to TRBJ1-2; no definite D call. With 0 bases removed from V and 4 bases from J, the gap between germline ends came to 3 bases. This CDR3 comprises 12 residues. Here the CDR3 reads CASSLASYGYTF. The CDR3, as DNA: TGTGCCAGCAGTTTAGCCAGCTATGGCTACACCTTC.

J is TRBJ1-2 and V is TRBV13, with D possibly matching TRBD1 (5 bases). CDR1 is PRHDT, CDR2 FYEKMQ, per germline (reference sequence). This CDR3 region has 15 residues. Trimming removed 5 bases from V and 5 bases from J, with 18 bases in between. CDR3 sequence: CASSVTTGLRYGYTF. The CDR3 nucleotides are TGTGCCAGCAGCGTGACCACAGGTCTCAGGTATGGCTACACCTTC.